The 9 T cell receptor beta chains reported below all come from one sample, sequenced in a study of blood T cell repertoires in COVID-19. Some clones are missing from TCRdb's copy, which holds only in-frame ones; the method was immunoSEQ multiplex PCR. The sample has 280,000 or so clones, 85% to 90% seen once. Material for sequencing was peripheral blood. The receptors stem from a human donor in a cohort sampled during active COVID-19.

The chain combines TRBV7-9 with TRBJ2-2; 11 positions agree with TRBD2. The germline V gene encodes CDR1 SEHNR and CDR2 FQNEAQ (reference sequence). Trimming cost V 5 bases and J 3 bases; bases outside gene matches: 2. CDR3 size: 15 residues. The CDR3 protein is CASSGTSGDTGELFF. CDR3 DNA: TGTGCCAGCAGCGGGACTAGCGGCGACACCGGGGAGCTGTTTTTT. The complete variable domain, with remaining parts taken from reference TRBV7-9 and TRBJ2-2, reads DTGVSQNPRHKITKRGQNVTFRCDPISEHNRLYWYRQTLGQGPEFLTYFQNEAQLEKSRLLSDRFSAERPKGSFSTLEIQRTEQGDSAMYLCASSGTSGDTGELFFGEGSRLTVL.

V gene TRBV7-9 combines with J gene TRBJ2-3, with TRBD1 matching over 9 bases. Germline lookup yields CDR1 SEHNR and CDR2 FQNEAQ (reference sequence). V shed 5 bases and J 2 bases; nucleotides not matched to a gene: 8. This CDR3 spans 16 amino acids. CDR3 loop: CASSQRNRGLTDTQYF. CDR3 in DNA: TGTGCCAGCAGCCAACGCAACAGGGGGCTCACAGATACGCAGTATTTT. Full variable domain (rest looked up from reference TRBV7-9 and TRBJ2-3): DTGVSQNPRHKITKRGQNVTFRCDPISEHNRLYWYRQTLGQGPEFLTYFQNEAQLEKSRLLSDRFSAERPKGSFSTLEIQRTEQGDSAMYLCASSQRNRGLTDTQYFGPGTRLTVL.

The chain uses TRBV5-1 and TRBJ2-7, with 7 positions matching TRBD1. Germline trimming cut 0 bases from V and 3 bases from J; bases unmatched to any gene: 3. The CDR3 contains 14 residues. From germline, CDR1 is SGHRS and CDR2 YFSETQ. Here the CDR3 DNA reads TGCGCCAGCAGCTTGGATGGACAGGTCTACGAGCAGTACTTC. Its protein is CASSLDGQVYEQYF.

Notes on this clone: This clone may be a read error of a much larger clone one base away. The chain joins TRBV7-2 to TRBJ2-7, with TRBD2 matching over 13 bases. This CDR3 is 15 amino acids long. CDR1 SGHTA and CDR2 FQGNSA come from the germline V gene. V lost 5 bases, J lost 2 bases, and 3 bases stayed unmatched. The CDR3 DNA is TGTGCCAGCAGCCCAGGACTAGCGGGAGCCTACGAGCAGTACTTC. Translation: CASSPGLAGAYEQYF. Using reference TRBV7-2 and TRBJ2-7 for the parts outside the CDR3, the full variable domain is GAGVSQSPSNKVTEKGKDVELRCDPISGHTALYWYRQSLGQGLEFLIYFQGNSAPDKSGLPSDRFSAERTGGSVSTLTIQRTQQEDSAVYLCASSPGLAGAYEQYFGPGTRLTVT.

This chain uses TRBV4-1 with TRBJ2-5, with 8 positions matching TRBD1. Losses at the gene ends were 3 bases for V and 5 bases for J; bases not matched to a gene: 5. Germline-derived CDR1 and CDR2 are MGHRA and YSYEKL. This CDR3 contains 14 residues. The CDR3 sequence: CASSQRTGRETQYF. The CDR3 DNA is TGCGCCAGCAGCCAGAGGACAGGGAGGGAGACCCAGTACTTC.

This chain uses TRBV7-8 with TRBJ2-7; D possibly corresponds to TRBD2 (5 bases). Trimming left V 5 bases short and J 0 bases short, with 17 bases between. Looked up from germline, CDR1 is SGHVS and CDR2 is FQNEAQ. CDR3 length: 16 amino acids. CDR3 sequence reads: CASSERGSRSSYEQYF. The CDR3 DNA reads TGTGCCAGCAGCGAACGGGGTAGTAGGAGCTCCTACGAGCAGTACTTC.

The V call is TRBV27, the J call TRBJ2-3, with 13 bases fitting TRBD2. The CDR3 contains 16 residues. The V gene's germline CDR1 is MNHEY and CDR2 SMNVEV (reference sequence). V lost 5 bases, J lost 0 bases, and 2 bases stayed unmatched. CDR3 coding DNA: TGTGCCAGCAGTGGACTAGCGGGAGCTAGCACAGATACGCAGTATTTT. This translates into CASSGLAGASTDTQYF.

The V gene is TRBV9, the J gene TRBJ2-5; D perhaps matches TRBD2 (6 bases). V lost 1 base, J lost 5 bases, and 18 bases lay in between. CDR3 length: 16 amino acids. Germline CDR1 and CDR2: SGDLS and YYNGEE. Here the CDR3 reads CASSVSPGTLRETQYF. The CDR3 DNA sequence: TGTGCCAGCAGCGTATCCCCCGGGACTCTGAGGGAGACCCAGTACTTC.

CDR3 sequence: CASSPGTANQETQYF. The CDR3 DNA follows: TGTGCCAGCAGCCCGGGGACAGCCAACCAAGAGACCCAGTACTTC. This chain connects TRBV5-8 to TRBJ2-5; TRBD1 agrees at 7 bases. In germline, CDR1 is SGHTS, CDR2 YDEGEE. After removal of 4 bases from V and 0 bases from J, the junction contained 6 bases not matched to a gene. This CDR3 comprises 15 residues.